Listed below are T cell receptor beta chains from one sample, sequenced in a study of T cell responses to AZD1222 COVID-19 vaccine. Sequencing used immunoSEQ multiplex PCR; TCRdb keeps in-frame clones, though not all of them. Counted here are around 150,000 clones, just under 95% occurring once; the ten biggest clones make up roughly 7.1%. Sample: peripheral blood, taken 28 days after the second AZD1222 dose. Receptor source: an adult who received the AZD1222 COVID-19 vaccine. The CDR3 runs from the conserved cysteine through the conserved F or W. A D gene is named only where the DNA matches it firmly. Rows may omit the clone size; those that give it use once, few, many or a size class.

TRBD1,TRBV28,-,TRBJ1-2,TGTGCCAGCAGTGCCTCGACAGGGGTAAGGTATGGCTACACCTTC,CASSASTGVRYGYTF
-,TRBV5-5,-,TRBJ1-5,TGTGCCAGCAGCTTGAGCAGGGGAGCGCAGCCCCAGCATTTT,CASSLSRGAQPQHF
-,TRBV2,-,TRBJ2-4,TGTGCCAGCTCCGGGACGGGAAAAAACATTCAGTACTTC,CASSGTGKNIQYF
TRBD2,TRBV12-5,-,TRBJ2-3,TGTGCTAGTGGTTCCAGCGGGGGAAATACGCAGTATTTT,CASGSSGGNTQYF
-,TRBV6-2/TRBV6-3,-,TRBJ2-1,TGTGCCAGCAGTTACTCGAGGGTCAGGGGTGGGATATACAATGAGCAGTTCTTC,CASSYSRVRGGIYNEQFF
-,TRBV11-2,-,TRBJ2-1,TGTGCCAGCAGTACGAGCTCGGGGAACCCCTACAATGAGCAGTTCTTC,CASSTSSGNPYNEQFF
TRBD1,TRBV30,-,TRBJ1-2,TGTGCCTGGAGTGACCCAATATGGACAGGGGTTAACTATGGCTACACCTTC,CAWSDPIWTGVNYGYTF
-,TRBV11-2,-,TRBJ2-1,TGTGCCAGCAGCCGAGGGGCCAGTCCATACAATGAGCAGTTCTTC,CASSRGASPYNEQFF
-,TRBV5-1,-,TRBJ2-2,TGCGCCAGCAGCTTAAGACCAGGGGACGACACCGGGGAGCTGTTTTTT,CASSLRPGDDTGELFF
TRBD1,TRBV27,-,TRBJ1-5,TGTGCCAGCAGTTCCCGGGACAGGGCATATAACGGCAATCAGCCCCAGCATTTT,CASSSRDRAYNGNQPQHF
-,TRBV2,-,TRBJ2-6,TGTGCCAGCACTCCCTTAACGGCGGCGGTTGGGGCCAACGTCCTGACTTTC,CASTPLTAAVGANVLTF
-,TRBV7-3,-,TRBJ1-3,TGTGCCAGCAGCTTTGGAGGGGGAGACACCATATATTTT,CASSFGGGDTIYF
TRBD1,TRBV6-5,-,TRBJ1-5,TGTGCCAGCAGACCCGGGACAGGGTCTCTGCAGCCCCAGCATTTT,CASRPGTGSLQPQHF
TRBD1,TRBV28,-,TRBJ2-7,TGTGCCAGCAGAAGGACAGGGGGCTCCTACGAGCAGTACTTC,CASRRTGGSYEQYF
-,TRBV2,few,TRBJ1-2,TGTGCCGGAGAAACAGGGACCTATGGCTACACCTTC,CAGETGTYGYTF
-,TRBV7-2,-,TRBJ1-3,TGTGCCAGCAGCTTAGGCAGGGCTGGAAACACCATATATTTT,CASSLGRAGNTIYF
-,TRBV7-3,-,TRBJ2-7,TGTGCCAGCAGCTTAGGCCGCCGAGGGAACGAGCAGTACTTC,CASSLGRRGNEQYF
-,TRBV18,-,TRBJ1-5,TGTGCCAGCTCACCAGGGACGAATAGCAATCAGCCCCAGCATTTT,CASSPGTNSNQPQHF
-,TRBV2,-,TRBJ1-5,TGTGCCAGCAGTGTTGGGACCGCTCAGCCCCAGCATTTT,CASSVGTAQPQHF
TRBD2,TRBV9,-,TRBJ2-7,TGTGCCAGCAGCGTAGGGAGCGGGGGACCCTACGAGCAGTACTTC,CASSVGSGGPYEQYF
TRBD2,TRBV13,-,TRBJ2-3,TGTGCCAGCAGTTCCCGTGGGGCGGGGGGAAACACAGATACGCAGTATTTT,CASSSRGAGGNTDTQYF
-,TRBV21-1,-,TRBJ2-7,TGTGCCAGCAGAGGGGCCGAGCAGTACTTC,CASRGAEQYF
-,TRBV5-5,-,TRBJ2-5,TGTGCCAGCAGTGGCCGGGGGACGGAGACCCAGTACTTC,CASSGRGTETQYF
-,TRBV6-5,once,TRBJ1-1,TGTGCCAGCAGTTACTCACTCACGCTCACTGAAGCTTTCTTT,CASSYSLTLTEAFF
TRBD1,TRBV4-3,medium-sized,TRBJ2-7,TGCGCCAGCAGCCAAGAATCGGTAGGGGGCAAGCAGTACTTC,CASSQESVGGKQYF
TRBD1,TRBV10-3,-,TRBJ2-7,TGTGCCATCAGATGGACAGGGGCCGTCTACGAGCAGTACTTC,CAIRWTGAVYEQYF
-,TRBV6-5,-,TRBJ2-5,TGTGCCAGCAGGTTCGGGTTTGGGGAGACCCAGTACTTC,CASRFGFGETQYF
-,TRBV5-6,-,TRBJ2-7,TGTGCCAGCAGCTTAGTAGGGTCTCACGAGCAGTACTTC,CASSLVGSHEQYF
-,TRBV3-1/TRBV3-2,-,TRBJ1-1,TGTGCCAGCAGCCAAGATGGGGGGCTCGTGAACACTGAAGCTTTCTTT,CASSQDGGLVNTEAFF
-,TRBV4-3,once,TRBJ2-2,TGCGCCAGCAGCCAAGTGGTGAAGGGGGGGGCCCCCGGGGAGCTGTTTTTT,CASSQVVKGGAPGELFF